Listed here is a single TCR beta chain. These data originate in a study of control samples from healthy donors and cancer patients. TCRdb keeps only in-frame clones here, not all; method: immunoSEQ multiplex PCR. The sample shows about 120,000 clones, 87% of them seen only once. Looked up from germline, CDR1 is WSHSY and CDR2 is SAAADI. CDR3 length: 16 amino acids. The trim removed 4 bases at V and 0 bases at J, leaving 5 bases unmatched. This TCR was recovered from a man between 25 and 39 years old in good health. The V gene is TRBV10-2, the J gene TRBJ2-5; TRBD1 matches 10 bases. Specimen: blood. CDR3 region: CASSGGQGFNQETQYF. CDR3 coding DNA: TGCGCCAGCAGTGGGGGACAGGGGTTTAACCAAGAGACCCAGTACTTC.